What follows are 28 T cell receptor beta chains derived from one specimen sequenced in a study of blood T cell repertoires in COVID-19. Profiled with immunoSEQ multiplex PCR; TCRdb holds only in-frame clones, not every one. The sample has roughly 250,000 clones, about 83% seen once. Sequenced material: peripheral blood. The receptors stem from a human donor in a cohort sampled during active COVID-19.

This chain links TRBV5-1 with TRBJ2-3; 12 nucleotides match TRBD2. V lost 5 bases to trimming and J lost 6 bases; unmatched junction nucleotides: 4. Germline-derived CDR1 and CDR2 are SGHRS and YFSETQ. The CDR3 sequence is 14 residues long. The DNA of the CDR3 is TGCGCCAGCAGGGCCGGGACTAGCGGGGATACGCAGTATTTT. It specifies CASRAGTSGDTQYF. Full variable domain (remainder filled in from reference TRBV5-1 and TRBJ2-3): KAGVTQTPRYLIKTRGQQVTLSCSPISGHRSVSWYQQTPGQGLQFLFEYFSETQRNKGNFPGRFSGRQFSNSRSEMNVSTLELGDSALYLCASRAGTSGDTQYFGPGTRLTVL.

V gene TRBV5-4 combines with J gene TRBJ2-7, with TRBD2 matching over 8 bases. This CDR3 region has 15 residues. V was clipped by 3 bases and J by 0 bases; unmatched bases: 5. Germline-derived CDR1 and CDR2 are SGHNT and YYREEE (reference sequence). CDR3 bases: TGTGCCAGCAGCTCGGGGAGCGGGAGCTCCTACGAGCAGTACTTC. Its translation: CASSSGSGSSYEQYF.

The chain has TRBV6-5 and TRBJ2-7; D possibly corresponds to TRBD2 (5 bases). The CDR3 is made up of 13 amino acids. From germline, CDR1 is MNHEY and CDR2 SVGAGI. V was trimmed by 5 bases and J by 3 bases, leaving 11 bases between them. CDR3 amino acids: CASSIPGSYEQYF. DNA for the CDR3: TGTGCCAGCAGTATTCCGGGGAGCTACGAGCAGTACTTC.

The gene calls are TRBV7-2 and TRBJ1-2; 10 nucleotides line up with TRBD1. This CDR3 spans 16 amino acids. The J segment lost 4 bases and the V segment lost 4 bases, leaving 9 bases of the junction unmatched. CDR1 and CDR2 from the germline V gene are SGHTA and FQGNSA. The CDR3 loop reads CASSSTGGKFLYGYTF. The CDR3 nucleotides read TGTGCCAGCAGCTCGACAGGGGGCAAGTTCCTCTATGGCTACACCTTC.

This chain uses TRBV3-1 (or the pseudogene TRBV3-2) with TRBJ2-3, with TRBD2 matching 7 bases. Germline CDR1 is LGHDT and CDR2 is YNNKEL (reference sequence). V shed 0 bases and J 4 bases; nucleotides not matched to a gene: 10. The CDR3 sequence is 17 residues long. The CDR3 region is CASSQEYGGSFPDTQYF. In DNA, the CDR3 is TGTGCCAGCAGCCAAGAGTATGGCGGGAGTTTCCCAGATACGCAGTATTTT.

This rearrangement joins TRBV3-1 (or the pseudogene TRBV3-2) to TRBJ2-2; TRBD2 is a possible D gene (6 bases). Trimming removed 4 bases from V and 2 bases from J, with 11 bases in between. The germline V gene has CDR1 LGHDT and CDR2 YNNKEL (reference sequence). The CDR3 consists of 15 residues. The CDR3 bases are TGTGCCAGCAGCCTTGGGACTTCAAACACCGGGGAGCTGTTTTTT. Translation gives CASSLGTSNTGELFF.

This chain links TRBV18 with TRBJ2-7; D is undetermined. This CDR3 spans 14 amino acids. The V end lost 3 bases, the J end lost 2 bases, and 11 bases lay between the germline ends. From germline, CDR1 is KGHSH and CDR2 LQKENI. The CDR3 nucleotides are TGTGCCAGCTCACCTTATAAGACAACCTACGAGCAGTACTTC. Protein product: CASSPYKTTYEQYF.

This clone was seen a handful of times. V and J are TRBV9 and TRBJ1-3, with 10 positions matching TRBD1. CDR1 and CDR2 from the germline V gene are SGDLS and YYNGEE. The CDR3 contains 16 residues. With V trimmed by 4 bases and J by 4 bases, 8 bases remained unmatched. The CDR3 DNA is TGTGCCAGCAGCCCAGAGGGGACAGGGGAAGGAAACACCATATATTTT. This translates into CASSPEGTGEGNTIYF.

This clone showed up just once. The chain employs TRBV12-5 and TRBJ1-5, with a possible D match to TRBD1 (6 bases). CDR3 length: 16 amino acids. The V end lost 7 bases, the J end lost 1 base, and 17 bases lay between the germline ends. The germline V gene has CDR1 LGHNT and CDR2 FRNRAP. Here the CDR3 DNA reads TGTGCTAGTGAACAGGGAATTACAAGCAGCAATCAGCCCCAGCATTTT. This gives the protein CASEQGITSSNQPQHF.

The chain is built from TRBV28 and TRBJ2-7, with TRBD1 matching over 8 bases. After removal of 7 bases from V and 3 bases from J, the junction contained 5 bases not matched to a gene. Looked up from germline, CDR1 is MDHEN and CDR2 is SYDVKM. This CDR3 spans 13 amino acids. The CDR3 loop is CASIPGQGYEQYF. The CDR3 coding sequence is TGTGCCAGCATTCCAGGACAGGGCTACGAGCAGTACTTC.

The chain combines TRBV19 with TRBJ1-2; the D gene is possibly TRBD1 (6 bases). V lost 4 bases and J lost 5, with 14 bases in between. Looked up from germline, CDR1 is LNHDA and CDR2 is SQIVND (reference sequence). The CDR3 loop spans 14 amino acids. The CDR3 region is CASSRYRDDYGYTF. The CDR3 coding sequence is TGTGCCAGTAGTAGATACAGGGACGATTATGGCTACACCTTC.

The rearrangement joins TRBV7-6 to TRBJ1-5; TRBD1 is a possible D gene (5 bases). Germline lookup yields CDR1 SGHVS and CDR2 FNYEAQ. This CDR3 has 15 residues. Deletions cut 6 bases from V and 1 base from J, with 13 bases between. CDR3 DNA sequence: TGTGCCAGCAGTGGCGGGGGGAGCAGCAATCAGCCCCAGCATTTT. Protein product: CASSGGGSSNQPQHF.

The V and J genes are TRBV27 and TRBJ2-3; a weak D match, TRBD1 (7 bases). The germline V gene has CDR1 MNHEY and CDR2 SMNVEV (reference sequence). Trimming stripped 5 bases from V and 2 bases from J, with 14 bases between. The CDR3 sequence is 15 residues long. CDR3 loop: CASSPFRGVTDTQYF. The CDR3 coding sequence is TGTGCCAGCAGTCCCTTCAGGGGGGTCACAGATACGCAGTATTTT.

This clone has only a few counts. The CDR3 DNA reads as TGTGCCTGGAGTAACAGGGGGACTGAAAAACTGTTTTTT. As protein: CAWSNRGTEKLFF. The chain employs TRBV30 and TRBJ1-4, with TRBD1 matching 8 bases. Per germline, CDR1 GTSNPN and CDR2 SVGIG (reference sequence). The CDR3 extends over 13 amino acids. V lost 2 bases and J lost 7; bases outside the gene matches: 3. The full variable domain, its missing parts supplied by reference TRBV30 and TRBJ1-4, is SQTIHQWPATLVQPVGSPLSLECTVEGTSNPNLYWYRQAAGRGLQLLFYSVGIGQISSEVPQNLSASRPQDRQFILSSKKLLLSDSGFYLCAWSNRGTEKLFFGSGTQLSVL.

The V gene is TRBV15, the J gene TRBJ1-5; D is uncertain. CDR3 length: 13 residues. V lost 0 bases to trimming and J lost 8 bases, with 8 bases between them. Germline lookup yields CDR1 LNHNV and CDR2 YYDKDF (reference sequence). CDR3 residues: CATSRDSFEPQHF. Written as DNA, the CDR3 is TGTGCCACCAGCAGAGATAGTTTCGAGCCCCAGCATTTT. The complete variable domain, with remaining parts taken from reference TRBV15 and TRBJ1-5, reads DAMVIQNPRYQVTQFGKPVTLSCSQTLNHNVMYWYQQKSSQAPKLLFHYYDKDFNNEADTPDNFQSRRPNTSFCFLDIRSPGLGDTAMYLCATSRDSFEPQHFGDGTRLSIL.

Points on this clone: The junction departs from germline at one end; a sequencing error may be responsible. The rearrangement uses TRBV15 and TRBJ1-2, with 9 positions matching TRBD1. Germline loops: CDR1 LNHNV, CDR2 YYDKDF (reference sequence). The CDR3 is 14 amino acids. The CDR3 loop reads CATSIDRGNFGYTF. CDR3 nucleotides: TGTGCCACCAGCATAGACAGGGGGAACTTTGGCTACACCTTC.

This clone was found many times. The chain links TRBV28 to TRBJ2-5, with 9 bases identical to TRBD2. CDR3 length: 16 amino acids. V lost 4 bases to trimming and J lost 3 bases; unmatched junction nucleotides: 9. The germline V gene encodes CDR1 MDHEN and CDR2 SYDVKM. CDR3 in amino acids: CASSSPSSGIKETQYF. CDR3 bases: TGTGCCAGCAGTTCCCCGTCTAGCGGGATAAAAGAGACCCAGTACTTC. Using reference TRBV28 and TRBJ2-5 for the parts outside the CDR3, the full variable domain is DVKVTQSSRYLVKRTGEKVFLECVQDMDHENMFWYRQDPGLGLRLIYFSYDVKMKEKGDIPEGYSVSREKKERFSLILESASTNQTSMYLCASSSPSSGIKETQYFGPGTRLLVL.

This chain connects TRBV11-3 to TRBJ2-3; no definite D call. The CDR3 spans 14 residues. V was clipped by 1 base and J by 1 base, with 6 bases between them. Germline CDR1 reads SGHNT; CDR2 reads YENEEA. CDR3 coding DNA: TGTGCCAGCAGCTTAGCGCAGGGCACAGATACGCAGTATTTT. Encoded protein: CASSLAQGTDTQYF.

This sequence joins TRBV19 and TRBJ2-7; tentatively, D is TRBD1 (6 bases). The CDR3 is made up of 12 amino acids. The V gene's germline CDR1 is LNHDA and CDR2 SQIVND (reference sequence). Trimming stripped 5 bases from V and 4 bases from J, with 9 bases between. For the CDR3, the DNA is TGTGCCAGTAGTCAAGGGGGTTACGAGCAGTACTTC. Encoded protein: CASSQGGYEQYF.

This chain joins TRBV29-1 and TRBJ1-2; D gene ambiguous. CDR1 and CDR2 from the germline V gene are SQVTM and ANQGSEA. The V end was cut by 0 bases, the J end by 1 base, with 12 bases between. The CDR3 contains 15 residues. CDR3 amino acids: CSVEDVGAGNYGYTF. Here the CDR3 DNA reads TGCAGCGTTGAAGATGTGGGCGCGGGTAACTATGGCTACACCTTC.

This chain connects TRBV3-1 (or the pseudogene TRBV3-2) to TRBJ2-3, with TRBD2 as a possible D gene (6 bases). V was pared by 4 bases and J by 5 bases, with 19 bases between. CDR3 length: 16 amino acids. Germline V gives CDR1 LGHDT, CDR2 YNNKEL (reference sequence). The CDR3 loop is CASSRSHAGTLDTQYF. The CDR3 coding sequence is TGTGCCAGCAGCCGATCTCACGCGGGGACCTTAGATACGCAGTATTTT.

This chain uses TRBV29-1 with TRBJ2-1; 10 bases fit TRBD1. V lost 7 bases, J lost 9 bases, and 6 bases stayed unmatched. The CDR3 totals 12 residues. CDR1 SQVTM and CDR2 ANQGSEA come from the germline V gene. Written as DNA, the CDR3 is TGCAGCGGTTCCGGGACAGGGGTTGAGCAGTTCTTC. Translation gives CSGSGTGVEQFF.

The V call is TRBV2, the J call TRBJ1-6, with TRBD1 as a possible D gene (5 bases). With 4 bases removed from V and 7 bases from J, the gap between germline ends came to 11 bases. The length of the CDR3 is 14 residues. Germline V gene data show CDR1 as SNHLY and CDR2 as FYNNEI. CDR3 nucleotides: TGTGCCAGCAGTGTTAACAGACAGAATTCACCCCTCCACTTT. Protein sequence: CASSVNRQNSPLHF. Filled out from reference TRBV2 and TRBJ1-6, the complete variable domain reads EPEVTQTPSHQVTQMGQEVILRCVPISNHLYFYWYRQILGQKVEFLVSFYNNEISEKSEIFDDQFSVERPDGSNFTLKIRSTKLEDSAMYFCASSVNRQNSPLHFGNGTRLTVT.

This clone was seen a single time. The chain couples TRBV15 to TRBJ2-7, with TRBD2 identical over 12 bases. This CDR3 is 14 amino acids long. In germline, CDR1 is LNHNV, CDR2 YYDKDF (reference sequence). V was clipped by 1 base and J by 7 bases; unmatched bases: 2. As DNA, the CDR3 is TGTGCCACCAGCAGAGGACTAGCGGGAGTTGAGCAGTACTTC. Its translation: CATSRGLAGVEQYF.

This sequence joins TRBV5-1 and TRBJ2-1; 9 positions agree with TRBD2. V lost 4 bases to trimming and J lost 0 bases; unmatched junction nucleotides: 2. There are 15 residues in the CDR3. Germline V gene sequence: CDR1 SGHRS, CDR2 YFSETQ. The CDR3 loop is CASSVSGGSYNEQFF. In nucleotides, the CDR3 is TGCGCCAGCAGCGTTAGCGGGGGCTCCTACAATGAGCAGTTCTTC.

The CDR3 DNA is TGCAGCGGAGTGATGAACACTGAAGCTTTCTTT. Amino acid sequence: CSGVMNTEAFF. The rearrangement joins TRBV29-1 to TRBJ1-1, with unresolved D. The germline CDR1 and CDR2 sequences are SQVTM and ANQGSEA. Trimming cost V 7 bases and J 0 bases, with 6 bases left between them. The CDR3 extends over 11 amino acids.

This chain joins TRBV5-8 and TRBJ2-1; TRBD1 matches at 9 bases. CDR1 is SGHTS and CDR2 is YDEGEE in the germline V gene. V trimming: 3 bases; J trimming: 5 bases; junction bases outside the gene matches: 9. The CDR3 length is 16 residues. The CDR3 region has the DNA TGTGCCAGCAGCTGGATCCGGGACAGGGAAAACAATGAGCAGTTCTTC. Translation gives CASSWIRDRENNEQFF.

This clone showed up just a few times. V and J are TRBV27 and TRBJ1-2; no firm D call. From germline, CDR1 is MNHEY and CDR2 SMNVEV (reference sequence). The CDR3 length is 14 residues. Trimming took off 4 bases at V and 3 bases at J, with 12 bases between the two ends. In nucleotides, the CDR3 is TGTGCCAGCAGTTCCGCAGGTCGTTACTATGGCTACACCTTC. Its protein product is CASSSAGRYYGYTF.